This T cell receptor beta chain was sequenced in a study of OX40 agonist ivuxolimab in advanced cancers. General study results and limits: Clonal expansion was seen in CD4+ and CD8+ blood T cells by week 6 at 0.1 to 3.0 mg/kg. Those patients achieving a partial response at 0.1-3.0 mg/kg showed among the lowest clonal expansion. The study did not work out the antigen specificity of the expanded peripheral T cells.

This clone was seen more than once but under ten times. Its antigen is still unknown. Germline CDR1 reads MNHNY; CDR2 reads SVGAGI (reference sequence). This CDR3 spans 12 amino acids. The V end lost 8 bases, the J end lost 2 bases, and 9 bases lay between the germline ends. TCRdb keeps only in-frame clones here, not all; method: immunoSEQ multiplex PCR. The sample holds 34,000 or so clones, under 95% seen once. This sequence was found in an adult with an advanced solid tumor such as melanoma, head and neck, liver or kidney cancer. The V and J genes are TRBV6-6 and TRBJ1-2, with D perhaps matching TRBD1 (6 bases). The sequencing used CD4+ or CD8+ T cells sorted from blood, collected in a trial of the OX40 agonist ivuxolimab. The CDR3 reads CASGGSNYGYTF. In nucleotides, the CDR3 is TGTGCCAGCGGGGGCAGCAACTATGGCTACACCTTC.